Listed here are 16 T cell receptor beta chains from one sample, sequenced in a study of blood T cell repertoires in COVID-19. Libraries were prepared by immunoSEQ multiplex PCR; TCRdb keeps only in-frame clonotypes and omits some of them. The table shows roughly 340,000 clones, with about 90% occurring only once. The sequenced sample was PBMCs or T cells enriched from blood (not recorded which). The receptors shown here come from a man aged 40-50 years in a cohort exposed to, infected with or recovered from COVID-19 (not recorded which).

The chain links TRBV7-9 to TRBJ1-4; possible D gene TRBD1, 6 bases. The V end lost 3 bases, the J end lost 0 bases, and 11 bases lay between the germline ends. The CDR3 has 16 amino acids. Germline-derived CDR1 and CDR2 are SEHNR and FQNEAQ (reference sequence). Here the CDR3 reads CASSLAGAATNEKLFF. DNA for the CDR3: TGTGCCAGCAGCTTGGCGGGGGCTGCAACTAATGAAAAACTGTTTTTT.

The rearrangement uses TRBV19 and TRBJ1-4; TRBD1 matches at 8 bases. In germline, CDR1 is LNHDA, CDR2 SQIVND (reference sequence). This CDR3 spans 16 amino acids. The ends lost 6 bases at V and 7 bases at J; junction bases unmatched: 13. As DNA, the CDR3 is TGTGCCAGTAGCCGGAGAACAGGGGGTGACGGTGAAAAACTGTTTTTT. It encodes CASSRRTGGDGEKLFF.

The gene calls are TRBV2 and TRBJ1-5, with 8 nucleotides matching TRBD1. V trimming: 3 bases; J trimming: 4 bases; junction bases outside the gene matches: 2. The CDR3 is made up of 14 amino acids. Germline V gene sequence: CDR1 SNHLY, CDR2 FYNNEI. CDR3 sequence reads: CASSETGENQPQHF. The CDR3 region has the DNA TGTGCCAGCAGTGAGACAGGGGAGAATCAGCCCCAGCATTTT.

The genes are TRBV10-2 and TRBJ2-1, with TRBD2 matching over 9 bases. V gave up 5 bases and J gave up 7 bases; unmatched junction bases: 9. The CDR3 consists of 15 residues. The germline V gene has CDR1 WSHSY and CDR2 SAAADI. The CDR3 DNA follows: TGCGCCAGCAGTTTAGCGGGAGCCGGAGGGAATGAGCAGTTCTTC. This codes for CASSLAGAGGNEQFF.

The chain recombines TRBV27 with TRBJ2-2, with D perhaps matching TRBD2 (6 bases). CDR3 length: 18 residues. Trimming left V 10 bases short and J 7 bases short, with 31 bases between. CDR1 and CDR2 from the germline V gene are MNHEY and SMNVEV (reference sequence). The CDR3 nucleotides read TGTGCCACAAGTCGCTCCATAAATACCGGGACTTTCAGCGGGGAGCTGTTTTTT. This encodes CATSRSINTGTFSGELFF.

The chain joins TRBV12-5 to TRBJ1-5, with D hard to call. The CDR3 runs to 13 residues. V was cut by 8 bases and J by 7 bases, with 15 bases left in between. From germline, CDR1 is LGHNT and CDR2 FRNRAP. This CDR3 reads CASRETEAQPQHF. For the CDR3, the DNA is TGTGCTAGTCGTGAAACGGAGGCCCAGCCCCAGCATTTT.

The rearrangement links TRBV12-5 to TRBJ1-1; 7 bases map to TRBD1. With 8 bases clipped from V and 1 base from J, the junction kept 10 bases outside the gene matches. The CDR3 spans 15 residues. Germline CDR1 and CDR2: LGHNT and FRNRAP. The chain's CDR3 is CASTPTDRRNTEAFF. Written as DNA, the CDR3 is TGTGCTAGTACCCCCACGGACAGGAGGAACACTGAAGCTTTCTTT.

The chain has TRBV7-9 and TRBJ1-6; no reliable D call. The CDR3 is 12 residues long. Trimming left V 6 bases short and J 8 bases short, with 8 bases between. Germline values: CDR1 SEHNR, CDR2 FQNEAQ (reference sequence). CDR3 protein: CASSRDYSPLHF. As DNA, the CDR3 is TGTGCCAGCAGTCGCGATTATTCACCCCTCCACTTT.

The V gene is TRBV7-2, the J gene TRBJ1-4, with 7 bases lining up with TRBD1. Germline trimming cut 1 base from V and 3 bases from J; bases unmatched to any gene: 5. Looked up from germline, CDR1 is SGHTA and CDR2 is FQGNSA. This CDR3 contains 16 residues. The CDR3 loop is CASSLGRGRANEKLFF. In nucleotides, the CDR3 is TGTGCCAGCAGCTTAGGAAGGGGGCGGGCTAATGAAAAACTGTTTTTT.

The chain joins TRBV18 to TRBJ2-1, with 7 bases matching TRBD1. V gave up 5 bases and J gave up 6 bases; unmatched junction bases: 1. CDR3 length: 12 residues. Germline assignment: CDR1 KGHSH and CDR2 LQKENI. CDR3 sequence reads: CASSSGGNEQFF. In DNA form, the CDR3 reads TGTGCCAGCTCATCAGGGGGCAATGAGCAGTTCTTC. The full variable domain, with the rest looked up from reference TRBV18 and TRBJ2-1, is NAGVMQNPRHLVRRRGQEARLRCSPMKGHSHVYWYRQLPEEGLKFMVYLQKENIIDESGMPKERFSAEFPKEGPSILRIQQVVRGDSAAYFCASSSGGNEQFFGPGTRLTVL.

This clone was seen only once. The rearrangement uses TRBV28 and TRBJ2-7, with 7 bases identical to TRBD2. The V and J ends lost 1 base and 3 bases, in that order; junction bases with no gene match: 3. Looked up from germline, CDR1 is MDHEN and CDR2 is SYDVKM. The CDR3 sequence is 14 residues long. Here the CDR3 DNA reads TGTGCCAGCAGTTTATCGGCGGGAGACTACGAGCAGTACTTC. Protein: CASSLSAGDYEQYF.

The chain is built from TRBV5-5 and TRBJ1-4; 8 bases agree with TRBD1. The CDR3 is 15 amino acids. With V trimmed by 4 bases and J by 4 bases, 6 bases remained unmatched. Germline assignment: CDR1 SGHKS and CDR2 YYEKEE (reference sequence). Written as DNA, the CDR3 is TGTGCCAGCAGCAGAATGACAGGGGATAATGAAAAACTGTTTTTT. This sequence encodes CASSRMTGDNEKLFF.

V is TRBV27 and J is TRBJ2-1; tentatively, D is TRBD1 (5 bases). CDR3 length: 11 amino acids. V was trimmed by 6 bases and J by 8 bases, leaving 8 bases between them. CDR1 and CDR2 (germline): MNHEY, SMNVEV (reference sequence). CDR3 sequence: CASRTGYEQFF. In DNA form, the CDR3 reads TGTGCCAGCAGAACAGGATATGAGCAGTTCTTC.

V usage is TRBV24-1 and J usage is TRBJ2-1, with D possibly TRBD2 on 5 matching bases. This CDR3 contains 13 residues. The V gene's germline CDR1 is KGHDR and CDR2 SFDVKD. The V end was cut by 4 bases, the J end by 9 bases, with 12 bases between. The CDR3 coding sequence is TGTGCCACCAGTGACAACACACGGGGTGAGCAGTTCTTC. It specifies CATSDNTRGEQFF.

The chain combines TRBV28 with TRBJ2-7, with 9 positions matching TRBD1. CDR1 and CDR2 from the germline V gene are MDHEN and SYDVKM. This CDR3 has 16 amino acids. After removal of 5 bases from V and 6 bases from J, the junction contained 14 bases not matched to a gene. The CDR3 region has the DNA TGTGCCAGCAGTCTTCTAAGGGGGACAGGGAGGGGCGAGCAGTACTTC. This sequence encodes CASSLLRGTGRGEQYF.

The chain links TRBV5-1 to TRBJ1-1; D remains unclear. V lost 5 bases and J lost 0, with 17 bases in between. CDR3 size: 16 residues. Germline assignment: CDR1 SGHRS and CDR2 YFSETQ. CDR3 in amino acids: CASSAPEGDMNTEAFF. The CDR3 DNA is TGCGCCAGCAGTGCCCCGGAAGGCGACATGAACACTGAAGCTTTCTTT.